The 7 T cell receptor beta chains below were found in one sample sequenced in a study of T cell changes during pregnancy in multiple sclerosis (dated by TCRdb to about 2019). Library method: the immunoSEQ multiplex PCR assay. The table was pulled from immuneACCESS by TCRdb, which kept in-frame rearrangements only. Such tables lose some clones; where checked, under half of the loss comes from unresolved V genes, and the rest has no known cause. Recorded for this sample are about 70,000 clones; roughly 92% of them occurred a single time. The ten top clones hold roughly 3.2% of the sample. The sequencing here drew on CD8+ T cells from peripheral blood mononuclear cells, taken in the third trimester of pregnancy. The receptors were sampled from a female donor in good health, enrolled as a control in a pregnancy study.

The rearrangement uses TRBV7-2 and TRBJ2-1, with 8 bases lining up with TRBD2. The CDR3 extends over 15 amino acids. Per the germline V gene, CDR1 is SGHTA and CDR2 is FQGNSA. J was trimmed by 4 bases and V by 4 bases; bases with no gene match: 6. This chain's CDR3 is CASSSSGGSYNEQFF. CDR3 nucleotide sequence: TGTGCCAGCAGCTCTTCGGGGGGGTCGTACAATGAGCAGTTCTTC.

The chain employs TRBV25-1 and TRBJ2-1, with D tentatively TRBD2 (5 bases). The ends were cut back, 4 bases at V and 9 bases at J, with 13 bases in the middle. CDR3 length: 13 residues. The V gene's germline CDR1 is MGHDK and CDR2 SYGVNS. CDR3 in DNA: TGTGCCAGCAGTGGCGGGCTGGTGGTTGAGCAGTTCTTC. This codes for CASSGGLVVEQFF.

This rearrangement joins TRBV18 to TRBJ2-1, with 12 positions matching TRBD1. Germline loops: CDR1 KGHSH, CDR2 LQKENI. The CDR3 totals 15 residues. The J segment lost 7 bases and the V segment lost 8 bases, leaving 9 bases of the junction unmatched. CDR3 coding DNA: TGTGCCAGCCCAGGGGGACAGGGGGCGCGGAATGAGCAGTTCTTC. Its protein is CASPGGQGARNEQFF.

This CDR3 is CASRAGLAGASNTGELFF. The CDR3 bases are TGCGCCAGCAGAGCGGGACTAGCGGGGGCCTCGAACACCGGGGAGCTGTTTTTT. The chain combines TRBV4-3 with TRBJ2-2, with 14 bases identical to TRBD2. Trimming cost V 6 bases and J 0 bases; bases outside gene matches: 6. The germline V gene has CDR1 LGHNA and CDR2 YSLEER. The CDR3 is 18 residues long.

The genes are TRBV7-2 and TRBJ1-1; D is ambiguous. The CDR3 extends over 16 amino acids. Germline V gives CDR1 SGHTA, CDR2 FQGNSA. Trimming took 1 base from V and 1 from J, leaving 13 bases between them. CDR3 coding DNA: TGTGCCAGCAGCTTAGACCCGGGAAGCTGGAACACTGAAGCTTTCTTT. Translated: CASSLDPGSWNTEAFF.

The V call is TRBV6-4, the J call TRBJ2-3, with TRBD2 matching over 12 bases. The CDR3 has 17 residues. V lost 2 bases to trimming and J lost 3 bases; unmatched junction nucleotides: 6. CDR1 MRHNA and CDR2 SNTAGT come from the germline V gene. CDR3 sequence (DNA): TGTGCCAGCAGTGACGAGACTAGCGGGGGTGGGACAGATACGCAGTATTTT. As protein: CASSDETSGGGTDTQYF.

This chain links TRBV5-4 with TRBJ1-1; 9 bases fit TRBD1. The J segment lost 4 bases and the V segment lost 4 bases, leaving 17 bases of the junction unmatched. The germline V gene has CDR1 SGHNT and CDR2 YYREEE (reference sequence). CDR3 length: 18 amino acids. CDR3 amino acids: CASSPPVVRQGDLTEAFF. For the CDR3, the DNA is TGTGCCAGCAGCCCCCCCGTGGTGAGACAGGGGGATCTCACTGAAGCTTTCTTT.